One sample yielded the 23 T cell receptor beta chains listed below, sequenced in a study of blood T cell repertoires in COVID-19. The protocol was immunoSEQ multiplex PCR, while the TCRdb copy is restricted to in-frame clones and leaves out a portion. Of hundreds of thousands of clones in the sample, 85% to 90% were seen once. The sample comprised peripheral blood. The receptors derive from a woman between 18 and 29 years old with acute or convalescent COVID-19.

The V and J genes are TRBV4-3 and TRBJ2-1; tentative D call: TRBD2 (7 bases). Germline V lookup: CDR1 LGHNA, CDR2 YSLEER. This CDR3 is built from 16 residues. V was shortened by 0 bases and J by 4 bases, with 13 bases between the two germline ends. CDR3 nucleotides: TGCGCCAGCAGCCAAGAAGGGGGGGCAATTTACAATGAGCAGTTCTTC. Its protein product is CASSQEGGAIYNEQFF.

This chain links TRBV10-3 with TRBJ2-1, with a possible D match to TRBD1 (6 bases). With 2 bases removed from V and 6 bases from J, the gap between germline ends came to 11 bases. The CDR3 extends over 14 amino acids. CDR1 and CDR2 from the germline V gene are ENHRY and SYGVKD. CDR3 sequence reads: CAISEDRWGNEQFF. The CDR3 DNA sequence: TGTGCCATCAGTGAGGACAGGTGGGGCAATGAGCAGTTCTTC.

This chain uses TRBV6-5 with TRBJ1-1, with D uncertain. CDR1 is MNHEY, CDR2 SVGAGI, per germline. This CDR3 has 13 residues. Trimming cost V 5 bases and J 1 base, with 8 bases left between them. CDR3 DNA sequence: TGTGCCAGCAGTCCCCGACAGAACACTGAAGCTTTCTTT. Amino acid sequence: CASSPRQNTEAFF.

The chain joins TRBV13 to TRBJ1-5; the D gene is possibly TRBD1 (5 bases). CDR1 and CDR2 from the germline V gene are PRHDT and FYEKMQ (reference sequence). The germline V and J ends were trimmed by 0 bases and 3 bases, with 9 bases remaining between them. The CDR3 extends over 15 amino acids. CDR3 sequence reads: CASSLGAGDNQPQHF. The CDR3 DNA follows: TGTGCCAGCAGCTTAGGGGCGGGGGACAATCAGCCCCAGCATTTT.

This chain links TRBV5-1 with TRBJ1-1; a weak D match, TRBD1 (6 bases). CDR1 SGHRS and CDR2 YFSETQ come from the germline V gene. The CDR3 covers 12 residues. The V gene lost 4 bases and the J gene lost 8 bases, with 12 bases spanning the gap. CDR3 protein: CASSPPQGEAFF. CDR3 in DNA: TGCGCCAGCAGCCCCCCGCAGGGGGAAGCTTTCTTT.

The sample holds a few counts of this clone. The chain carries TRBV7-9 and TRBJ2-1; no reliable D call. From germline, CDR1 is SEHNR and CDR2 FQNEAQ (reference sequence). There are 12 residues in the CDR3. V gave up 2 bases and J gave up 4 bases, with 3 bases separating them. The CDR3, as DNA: TGTGCCAGCAGCTTATCGTACAATGAGCAGTTCTTC. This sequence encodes CASSLSYNEQFF. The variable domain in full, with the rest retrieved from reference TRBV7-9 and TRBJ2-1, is DTGVSQNPRHKITKRGQNVTFRCDPISEHNRLYWYRQTLGQGPEFLTYFQNEAQLEKSRLLSDRFSAERPKGSFSTLEIQRTEQGDSAMYLCASSLSYNEQFFGPGTRLTVL.

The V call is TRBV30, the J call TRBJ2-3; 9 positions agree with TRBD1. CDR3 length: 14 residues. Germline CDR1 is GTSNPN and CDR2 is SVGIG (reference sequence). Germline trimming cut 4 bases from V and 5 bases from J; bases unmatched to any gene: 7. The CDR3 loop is CAWTPGQGIDTQYF. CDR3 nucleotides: TGTGCCTGGACACCGGGACAGGGCATAGATACGCAGTATTTT. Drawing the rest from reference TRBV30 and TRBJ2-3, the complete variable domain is SQTIHQWPATLVQPVGSPLSLECTVEGTSNPNLYWYRQAAGRGLQLLFYSVGIGQISSEVPQNLSASRPQDRQFILSSKKLLLSDSGFYLCAWTPGQGIDTQYFGPGTRLTVL.

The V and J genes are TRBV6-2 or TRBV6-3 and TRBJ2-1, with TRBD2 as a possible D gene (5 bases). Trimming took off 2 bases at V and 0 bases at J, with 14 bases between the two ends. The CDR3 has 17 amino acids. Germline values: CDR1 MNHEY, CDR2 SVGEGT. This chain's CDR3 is CASSYGGAESSYNEQFF. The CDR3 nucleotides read TGTGCCAGCAGTTACGGTGGAGCGGAGAGCTCCTACAATGAGCAGTTCTTC.

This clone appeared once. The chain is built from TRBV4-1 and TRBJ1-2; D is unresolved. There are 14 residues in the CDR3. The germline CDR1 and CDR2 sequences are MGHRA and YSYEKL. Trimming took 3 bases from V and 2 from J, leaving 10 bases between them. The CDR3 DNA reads TGCGCCAGCAGCCAGGAGAGGGTGAACTATGGCTACACCTTC. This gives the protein CASSQERVNYGYTF.

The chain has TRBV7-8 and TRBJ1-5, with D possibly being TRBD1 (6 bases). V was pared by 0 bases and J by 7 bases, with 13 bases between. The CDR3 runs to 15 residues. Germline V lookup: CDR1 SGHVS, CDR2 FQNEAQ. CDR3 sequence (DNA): TGTGCCAGCAGCTTAGCCTCAGGGCAGGGGCAGCCCCAGCATTTT. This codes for CASSLASGQGQPQHF.

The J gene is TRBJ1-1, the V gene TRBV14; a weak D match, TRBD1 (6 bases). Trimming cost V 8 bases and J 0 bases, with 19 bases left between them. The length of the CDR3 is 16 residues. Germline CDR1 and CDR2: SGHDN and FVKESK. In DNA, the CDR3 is TGTGCCAGCTCCCCGACGGGGGGCGCGGTGAACACTGAAGCTTTCTTT. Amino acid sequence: CASSPTGGAVNTEAFF. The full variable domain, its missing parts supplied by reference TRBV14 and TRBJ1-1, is EAGVTQFPSHSVIEKGQTVTLRCDPISGHDNLYWYRRVMGKEIKFLLHFVKESKQDESGMPNNRFLAERTGGTYSTLKVQPAELEDSGVYFCASSPTGGAVNTEAFFGQGTRLTVV.

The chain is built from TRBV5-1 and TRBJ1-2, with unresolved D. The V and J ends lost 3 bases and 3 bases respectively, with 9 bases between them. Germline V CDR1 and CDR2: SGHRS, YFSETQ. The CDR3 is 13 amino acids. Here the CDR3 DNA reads TGCGCCAGCAGCTCCGGGTCCGACTATGGCTACACCTTC. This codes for CASSSGSDYGYTF. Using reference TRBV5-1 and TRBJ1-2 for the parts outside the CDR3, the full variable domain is KAGVTQTPRYLIKTRGQQVTLSCSPISGHRSVSWYQQTPGQGLQFLFEYFSETQRNKGNFPGRFSGRQFSNSRSEMNVSTLELGDSALYLCASSSGSDYGYTFGSGTRLTVV.

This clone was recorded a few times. The CDR3 protein is CASSRDFGQGYGYTF. In DNA, the CDR3 is TGTGCCAGTAGTAGAGACTTCGGACAGGGCTATGGCTACACCTTC. The chain joins TRBV19 to TRBJ1-2; 8 bases are shared with TRBD1. J gave up 4 bases and V 4 bases, and 8 bases lay outside the gene matches. CDR1 and CDR2 from the germline V gene are LNHDA and SQIVND (reference sequence). The CDR3 totals 15 residues.

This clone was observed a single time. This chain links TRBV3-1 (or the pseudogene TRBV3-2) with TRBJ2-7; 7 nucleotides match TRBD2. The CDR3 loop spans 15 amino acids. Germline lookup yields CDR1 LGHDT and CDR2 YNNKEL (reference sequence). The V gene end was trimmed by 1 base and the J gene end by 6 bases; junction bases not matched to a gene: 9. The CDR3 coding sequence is TGTGCCAGCAGCCAAGGGGGGACTATCGGGGTCGAGCAGTACTTC. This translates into CASSQGGTIGVEQYF.

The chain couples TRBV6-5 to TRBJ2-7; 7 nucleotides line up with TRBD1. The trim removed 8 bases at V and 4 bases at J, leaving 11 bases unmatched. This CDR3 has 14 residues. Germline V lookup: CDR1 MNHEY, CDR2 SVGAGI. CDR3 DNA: TGTGCCAGCGACCGGGACAGCCTGGGGTACGAGCAGTACTTC. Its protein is CASDRDSLGYEQYF.

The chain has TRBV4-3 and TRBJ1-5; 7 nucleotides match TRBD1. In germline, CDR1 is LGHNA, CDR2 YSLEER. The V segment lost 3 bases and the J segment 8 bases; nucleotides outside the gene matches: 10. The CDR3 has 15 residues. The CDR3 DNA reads TGCGCCAGCAGCCATGCCTGGACAGGTTCTGAGCCCCAGCATTTT. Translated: CASSHAWTGSEPQHF.

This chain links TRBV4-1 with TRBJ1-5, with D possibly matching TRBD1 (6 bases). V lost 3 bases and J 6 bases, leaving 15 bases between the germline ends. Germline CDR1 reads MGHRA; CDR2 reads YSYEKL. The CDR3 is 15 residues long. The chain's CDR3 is CASSQLRGTGQPQHF. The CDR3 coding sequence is TGCGCCAGCAGCCAGCTCAGGGGCACCGGTCAGCCCCAGCATTTT.

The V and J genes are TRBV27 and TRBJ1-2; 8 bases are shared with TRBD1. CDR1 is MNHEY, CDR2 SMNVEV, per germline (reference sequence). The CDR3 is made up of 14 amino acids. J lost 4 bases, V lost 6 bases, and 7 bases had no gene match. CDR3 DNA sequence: TGTGCCAGCAGGACCAGGGGGCCCGGCTATGGCTACACCTTC. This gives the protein CASRTRGPGYGYTF.

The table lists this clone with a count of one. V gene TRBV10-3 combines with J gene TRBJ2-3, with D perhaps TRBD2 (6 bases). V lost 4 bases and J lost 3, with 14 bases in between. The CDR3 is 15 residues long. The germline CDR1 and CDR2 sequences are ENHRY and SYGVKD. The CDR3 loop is CAISATGVETDTQYF. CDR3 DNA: TGTGCCATCAGTGCTACGGGGGTTGAGACAGATACGCAGTATTTT.

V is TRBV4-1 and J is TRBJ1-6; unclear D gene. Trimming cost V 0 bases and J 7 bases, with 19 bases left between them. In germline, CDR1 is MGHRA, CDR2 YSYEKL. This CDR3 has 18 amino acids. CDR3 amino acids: CASSQDVEATVRNSPLHF. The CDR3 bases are TGCGCCAGCAGCCAAGATGTAGAGGCGACCGTGAGGAATTCACCCCTCCACTTT.

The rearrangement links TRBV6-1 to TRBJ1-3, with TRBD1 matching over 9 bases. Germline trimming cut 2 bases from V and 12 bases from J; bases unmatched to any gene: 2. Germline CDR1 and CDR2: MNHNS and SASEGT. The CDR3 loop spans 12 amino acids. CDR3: CASSEWTGVIYF. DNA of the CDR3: TGTGCCAGCAGTGAATGGACAGGGGTCATATATTTT.

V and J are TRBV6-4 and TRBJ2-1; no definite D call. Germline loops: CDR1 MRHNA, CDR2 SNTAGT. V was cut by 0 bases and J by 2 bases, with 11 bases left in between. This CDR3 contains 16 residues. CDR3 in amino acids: CASSDSPGSPYNEQFF. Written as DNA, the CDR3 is TGTGCCAGCAGTGACTCCCCGGGTTCCCCCTACAATGAGCAGTTCTTC.

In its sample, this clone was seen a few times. CDR3 DNA: TGTGCCATCAGTGTAGCAGGGGGGAGGGAAGCTTTCTTT. Translation: CAISVAGGREAFF. The gene calls are TRBV10-3 and TRBJ1-1, with TRBD1 identical over 7 bases. Germline loops: CDR1 ENHRY, CDR2 SYGVKD. The length of the CDR3 is 13 residues. V lost 4 bases, J lost 8 bases, and 7 bases stayed unmatched.